The present TCR beta chain was sequenced within a study of blood T cell repertoires in COVID-19. Study at large: Sites across the United States, Italy and Spain contributed samples from acute and convalescent COVID-19.

Sequenced by immunoSEQ multiplex PCR; TCRdb stores in-frame clones only, minus some. The sample lists a few hundred thousand clones; around nine tenths were seen once. V shed 8 bases and J 10 bases; nucleotides not matched to a gene: 5. This CDR3 is 11 amino acids long. The chain carries TRBV12-3 or TRBV12-4 and TRBJ2-1; TRBD2 aligns across 7 bases. Source material: peripheral blood. This clonotype originated in a man between 60 and 75 years old who had recovered from COVID-19. Written as DNA, the CDR3 is TGTGCCAGCGGGGAGGGGAAGGAGCAGTTCTTC. It specifies CASGEGKEQFF.